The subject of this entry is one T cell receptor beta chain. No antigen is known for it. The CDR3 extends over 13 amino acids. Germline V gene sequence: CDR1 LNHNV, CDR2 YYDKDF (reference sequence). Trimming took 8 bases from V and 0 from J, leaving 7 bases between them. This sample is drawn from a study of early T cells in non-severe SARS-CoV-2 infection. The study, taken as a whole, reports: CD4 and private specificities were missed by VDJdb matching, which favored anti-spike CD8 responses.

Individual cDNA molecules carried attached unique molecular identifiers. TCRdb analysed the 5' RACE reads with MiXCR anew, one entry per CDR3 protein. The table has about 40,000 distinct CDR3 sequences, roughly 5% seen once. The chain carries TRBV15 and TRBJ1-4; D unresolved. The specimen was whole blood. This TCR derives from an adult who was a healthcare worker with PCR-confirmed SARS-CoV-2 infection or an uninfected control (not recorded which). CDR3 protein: CATEDATNEKLFF. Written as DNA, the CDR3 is TGTGCCACCGAGGACGCAACTAATGAAAAACTGTTTTTT.